This TCR beta chain emerged from a study of T cell responses to AZD1222 COVID-19 vaccine. The CDR3 sequence is 16 residues long. The V and J ends lost 2 bases and 5 bases respectively, with 18 bases between them. Germline-derived CDR1 and CDR2 are SGHTA and FQGTGA. Sequencing was performed with immunoSEQ multiplex PCR; in TCRdb, only in-frame clones are kept and a portion is missing. Found here are about 59,000 clones, 89% of them singletons; the top ten hold under 6.5%. Points from the study as a whole: Of spike-specific TCRs, nearly half reportedly target regions left unmutated in variants. The donor cohort was predominantly white British with a female majority, and clonal diversity may have been underestimated. Among AZD1222 vaccinees, only five or six were seropositive at baseline.

In this sample, this clone turned up once. Its antigen is currently unknown. The source material was peripheral blood, sampled 28 days after the second AZD1222 dose. The V gene is TRBV7-3, the J gene TRBJ1-1, with D tentatively TRBD1 (6 bases). The origin of this receptor is an adult who received the AZD1222 COVID-19 vaccine. The CDR3 nucleotides are TGTGCCAGCAGCTTATTCCCGGGGGCTGGATGGACTGAAGCTTTCTTT. As protein: CASSLFPGAGWTEAFF.